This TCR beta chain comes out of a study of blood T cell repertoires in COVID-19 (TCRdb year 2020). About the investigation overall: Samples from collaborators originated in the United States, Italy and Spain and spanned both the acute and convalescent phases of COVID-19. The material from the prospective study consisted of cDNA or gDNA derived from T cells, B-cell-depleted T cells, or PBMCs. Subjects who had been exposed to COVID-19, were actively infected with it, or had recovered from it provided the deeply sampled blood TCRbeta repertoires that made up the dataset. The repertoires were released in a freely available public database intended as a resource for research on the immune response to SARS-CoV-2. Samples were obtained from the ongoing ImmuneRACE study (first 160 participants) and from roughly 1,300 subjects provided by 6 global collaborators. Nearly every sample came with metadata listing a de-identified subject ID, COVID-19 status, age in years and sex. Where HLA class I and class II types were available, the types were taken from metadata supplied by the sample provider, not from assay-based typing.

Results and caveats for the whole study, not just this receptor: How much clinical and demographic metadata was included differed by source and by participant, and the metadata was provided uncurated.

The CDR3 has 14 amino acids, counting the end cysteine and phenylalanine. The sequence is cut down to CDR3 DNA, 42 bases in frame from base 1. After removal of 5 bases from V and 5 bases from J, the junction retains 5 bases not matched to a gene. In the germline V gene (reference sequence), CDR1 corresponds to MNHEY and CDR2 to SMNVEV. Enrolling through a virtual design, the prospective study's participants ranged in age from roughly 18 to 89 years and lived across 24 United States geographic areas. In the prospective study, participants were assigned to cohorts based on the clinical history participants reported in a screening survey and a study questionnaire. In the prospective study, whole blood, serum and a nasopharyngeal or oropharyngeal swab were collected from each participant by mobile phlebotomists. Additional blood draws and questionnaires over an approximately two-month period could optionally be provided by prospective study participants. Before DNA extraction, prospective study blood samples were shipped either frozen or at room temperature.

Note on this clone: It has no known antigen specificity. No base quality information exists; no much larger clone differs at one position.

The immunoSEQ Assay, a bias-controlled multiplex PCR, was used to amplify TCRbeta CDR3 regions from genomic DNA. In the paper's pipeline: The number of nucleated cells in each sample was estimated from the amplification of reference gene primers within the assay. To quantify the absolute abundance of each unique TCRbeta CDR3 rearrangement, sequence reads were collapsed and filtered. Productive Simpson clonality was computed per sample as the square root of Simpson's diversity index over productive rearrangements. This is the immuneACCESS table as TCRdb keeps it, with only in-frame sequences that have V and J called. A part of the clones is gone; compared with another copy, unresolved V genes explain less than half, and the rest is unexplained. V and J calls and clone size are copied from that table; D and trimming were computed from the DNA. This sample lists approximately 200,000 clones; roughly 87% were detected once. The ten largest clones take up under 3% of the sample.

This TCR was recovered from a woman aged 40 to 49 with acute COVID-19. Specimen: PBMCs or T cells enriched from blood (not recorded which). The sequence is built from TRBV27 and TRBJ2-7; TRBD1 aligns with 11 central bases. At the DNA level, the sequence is TGTGCCAGCAGTCCCTGGACAGGGGGCAACGAGCAGTACTTC. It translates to CASSPWTGGNEQYF.